The clone carrying this T cell receptor beta chain was found a few times. The CDR3 runs 15 residues. CDR1 is SGHRS, CDR2 YFSETQ, per germline. Trimming shortened V by 4 bases and J by 8 bases, and 20 bases separated the two germline ends. TCRdb independently ran MiXCR on the RT-PCR reads; one entry per CDR3 protein. Altogether 500,000 to 700,000 distinct CDR3 sequences are present, 20% to 25% being singletons, with the ten largest covering 2.5% to 3.5%. This sample was taken from a study of response to subunit inactivated influenza vaccine. The same specimen was also included in a second study, on T cells expressing NK-cell markers. This second study says: Researchers built TCR beta cDNA using 5'RACE template switching with UMIs. The TCR beta repertoires were obtained from sorted CD3+CD56+NKG2C+, CD3+CD56+NKG2C- and CD3+CD56-NKG2C+ T cells. One of eight sequenced donors was HCMV-seronegative; the other seven were seropositive. Each of several donors carried dominant NKG2C+ clonotypes accounting for roughly 1.0-7.5% of CD8+ T cells. These clonotypes also led the CD3+CD56-NKG2C+ fraction in a few donors.

The origin of this receptor is a man aged 50-60 years who received an inactivated influenza vaccine. The chain carries TRBV5-1 and TRBJ2-3; the D gene is possibly TRBD1 (6 bases). The sample was CD4+ T cells sorted from PBMCs, taken less than 13 days after vaccination. CDR3 amino acids: CASSRTGQGSRTQYF. CDR3 DNA sequence: TGCGCCAGCAGCCGGACGGGGCAGGGGTCGCGTACGCAGTATTTT.